This entry lists 18 T cell receptor beta chains sequenced from one sample in a study of T cells after yellow fever vaccination (dated by TCRdb to the late 2010s). This sample's treatment or condition label indicates: live attenuated yellow fever vaccine strain. The library was obtained by 5' RACE. Data came from an Illumina HiSeq 2500. The public sequencing data were trimmed at Q25 with fastp and processed into clonotypes with MiXCR by TCRdb, which kept only in-frame beta chains. CDR3 protein sequences are deduplicated, and each keeps its most common genes and DNA. The sample profile shows hundreds of thousands of distinct CDR3 sequences; roughly an eighth of them were found once. About 15% of the sample lies in the top ten. The sample in question was PBMCs, obtained on the day of the yellow fever booster vaccination. Source of these receptors: a man aged 25-45 years who received the YFV17D yellow fever vaccine.

This clonotype was counted ten times or more. V gene TRBV20-1 combines with J gene TRBJ2-5; TRBD1 aligns across 7 bases. Trimming took 0 bases from V and 1 from J; bases not matched to a gene: 2. This CDR3 is 14 amino acids long. Germline CDR1 reads DFQATT; CDR2 reads SNEGSKA (reference sequence). As DNA, the CDR3 is TGCAGTGCTAGAGATCGACAGGGCCAAGAGACCCAGTACTTC. This gives the protein CSARDRQGQETQYF.

The chain carries TRBV11-2 and TRBJ2-1; 10 nucleotides align to TRBD2. The V gene end was trimmed by 5 bases and the J gene end by 10 bases; junction bases not matched to a gene: 8. Looked up from germline, CDR1 is SGHAT and CDR2 is FQNNGV. This CDR3 has 14 amino acids. CDR3 sequence reads: CASSDSGRYGEQFF. CDR3 nucleotides: TGTGCCAGCAGCGATAGCGGGAGGTACGGGGAGCAGTTCTTC.

This clonotype was recorded a few times. This rearrangement joins TRBV3-1 to TRBJ1-1, with D tentatively TRBD1 (6 bases). Germline V gene data show CDR1 as LGHDT and CDR2 as YNNKEL (reference sequence). The V gene lost 1 base and the J gene lost 1 base, with 16 bases spanning the gap. The CDR3 is made up of 17 amino acids. CDR3 DNA: TGTGCCAGCAGCCAAGCGTCGGCCATACAGGGGAACACTGAAGCTTTCTTT. Translated, it gives CASSQASAIQGNTEAFF.

The table lists this clonotype with a few counts. The chain couples TRBV20-1 to TRBJ1-5; D ambiguous. The germline V gene has CDR1 DFQATT and CDR2 SNEGSKA (reference sequence). Deletions cut 3 bases from V and 4 bases from J, with 10 bases between. This CDR3 has 13 residues. CDR3 nucleotide sequence: TGCAGTGCTAGTCTATCACTAAATCAGCCCCAGCATTTT. It codes for CSASLSLNQPQHF.

This clonotype was seen a few times. The rearrangement uses TRBV6-1 and TRBJ1-2, with a tentative D call TRBD1 (5 bases). The CDR3 is 14 residues long. Trimming took off 4 bases at V and 4 bases at J, with 13 bases between the two ends. CDR1 is MNHNS, CDR2 SASEGT, per germline. The DNA for the CDR3 is TGTGCCAGCAGTGGGGGCAGGACTCTCTATGGCTACACCTTC. It yields the protein CASSGGRTLYGYTF.

V and J are TRBV2 and TRBJ2-2, with D perhaps TRBD1 or TRBD2 (6 bases each). The germline V and J ends were trimmed by 7 bases and 1 base, with 13 bases remaining between them. From germline, CDR1 is SNHLY and CDR2 FYNNEI. This CDR3 comprises 15 residues. The CDR3 loop reads CASKGGRRNTGELFF. The CDR3 nucleotides are TGTGCCAGCAAGGGGGGCAGGCGGAACACCGGGGAGCTGTTTTTT.

This clonotype showed up many times. The rearrangement uses TRBV20-1 and TRBJ2-1; TRBD1 might be the D (5 bases). V lost 4 bases to trimming and J lost 6 bases, with 16 bases between them. This CDR3 spans 14 amino acids. Per germline, CDR1 DFQATT and CDR2 SNEGSKA (reference sequence). The CDR3 DNA is TGCAGTGCTAATGACCAAAGGGGTTTCAATGAGCAGTTCTTC. Its protein is CSANDQRGFNEQFF.

This clonotype was seen only a few times. The V call is TRBV7-9, the J call TRBJ2-1; D tentatively fits TRBD1 or TRBD2 (5 bases each). CDR3 length equals 15 residues. The germline CDR1 and CDR2 sequences are SEHNR and FQNEAQ (reference sequence). Trimming cost V 6 bases and J 6 bases, with 18 bases left between them. The CDR3 coding sequence is TGTGCCAGCAGACCCAGGGCGACGGGGCGCAATGAGCAGTTCTTC. Translating gives CASRPRATGRNEQFF.

This clonotype was found a few times. V and J are TRBV20-1 and TRBJ1-1; D call uncertain. This CDR3 has 10 amino acids. Germline-derived CDR1 and CDR2 are DFQATT and SNEGSKA (reference sequence). With 2 bases removed from V and 10 bases from J, the gap between germline ends came to 8 bases. The CDR3 DNA follows: TGCAGTGCTAGATTAGAACGAGCTTTCTTT. Translating gives CSARLERAFF.

The genes are TRBV3-1 and TRBJ2-3, with unresolved D. V was cut by 4 bases and J by 8 bases, with 13 bases left in between. The germline gives CDR1 LGHDT, CDR2 YNNKEL (reference sequence). CDR3 length equals 13 residues. Here the CDR3 DNA reads TGTGCCAGCAGCCCTCGCAATTTGGGTACGCAGTATTTT. It yields the protein CASSPRNLGTQYF.

The chain has TRBV6-2 or TRBV6-3 and TRBJ2-3, with D possibly TRBD2 on 6 matching bases. Germline assignment: CDR1 MNHEY and CDR2 SVGEGT. CDR3 length equals 15 residues. V lost 7 bases, J lost 3 bases, and 17 bases lay in between. The CDR3 loop is CASTTLGDWTDTQYF. CDR3 DNA: TGTGCCAGCACGACTCTGGGGGACTGGACAGATACGCAGTATTTT.

Comments on this clonotype: Compared with germline, one end of the junction differs, possibly owing to a read error. The chain has TRBV15 and TRBJ1-1; D gene ambiguous. CDR1 LNHNV and CDR2 YYDKDF come from the germline V gene (reference sequence). The CDR3 loop spans 14 amino acids. The CDR3 DNA reads TGTACCACCAGCAGAGATAACTCATTAACTGAAGCTTTCTTT. Translation: CTTSRDNSLTEAFF.

V and J are TRBV20-1 and TRBJ2-7; D may be TRBD2 (5 bases). This CDR3 is built from 14 residues. CDR1 and CDR2 from the germline V gene are DFQATT and SNEGSKA (reference sequence). V was pared by 2 bases and J by 2 bases, with 13 bases between. CDR3: CSARRTLDPYEQYF. DNA of the CDR3: TGCAGTGCTAGACGGACTCTCGACCCCTACGAGCAGTACTTC.

The chain joins TRBV7-9 to TRBJ2-5; 9 bases map to TRBD2. The junction had 7 bases not matched to a gene; V was cut back by 6 bases and J by 2 bases. This CDR3 comprises 15 residues. Per the germline V gene, CDR1 is SEHNR and CDR2 is FQNEAQ (reference sequence). The CDR3 sequence: CASSGGGAKQETQYF. CDR3 bases: TGTGCCAGCAGTGGCGGGGGGGCGAAGCAAGAGACCCAGTACTTC.

This chain connects TRBV19 to TRBJ2-7; D gene ambiguous. The ends were cut back, 5 bases at V and 5 bases at J, with 16 bases in the middle. There are 14 residues in the CDR3. Germline CDR1 is LNHDA and CDR2 is SQIVND (reference sequence). CDR3 residues: CASSSRPKVDEQYF. CDR3 DNA sequence: TGTGCCAGTAGTTCCCGCCCGAAGGTCGACGAGCAGTACTTC.

There are a few counts of this clonotype. The rearrangement uses TRBV6-5 and TRBJ2-5, with 8 bases lining up with TRBD1. The CDR3 consists of 15 residues. V dropped 4 bases and J dropped 5; count of bases not matched to a gene: 9. Looked up from germline, CDR1 is MNHEY and CDR2 is SVGAGI. The CDR3 DNA reads as TGTGCCAGCAGTTCGTCAGGGGGCCTGGCGGAGACCCAGTACTTC. Residues: CASSSSGGLAETQYF.

This clonotype came up a few times. V usage is TRBV2 and J usage is TRBJ2-5, with 8 bases matching TRBD1. Germline assignment: CDR1 SNHLY and CDR2 FYNNEI. Trimming at V came to 8 bases and at J to 1 base, leaving 6 bases not matched to a gene. This CDR3 is 14 amino acids long. The CDR3 region is CASYDRGGQETQYF. CDR3 in DNA: TGTGCCAGCTATGACAGGGGCGGCCAAGAGACCCAGTACTTC.

In its sample, this clonotype was seen many times. The chain links TRBV5-5 to TRBJ2-1; maybe TRBD2 (6 bases). V was pared by 6 bases and J by 8 bases, with 15 bases between. The CDR3 length is 13 residues. Germline CDR1 reads SGHKS; CDR2 reads YYEKEE (reference sequence). CDR3 amino acids: CASILREMDEQFF. CDR3 bases: TGTGCCAGCATTCTTCGGGAGATGGATGAGCAGTTCTTC. The full variable domain, with the rest looked up from reference TRBV5-5 and TRBJ2-1, is DAGVTQSPTHLIKTRGQQVTLRCSPISGHKSVSWYQQVLGQGPQFIFQYYEKEERGRGNFPDRFSARQFPNYSSELNVNALLLGDSALYLCASILREMDEQFFGPGTRLTVL.